The clone carrying this TCR beta chain occurred many times. The antigen remains unidentified. In TCRdb, the 5' RACE reads were re-called with MiXCR into one record per CDR3 protein. The repertoire holds 7,500 to 9,500 distinct CDR3 sequences, with approximately 5.1% as singletons. The data were obtained in a study of spatial heterogeneity in lung cancer. Study results and caveats: Mutation counts in tumors were tracked by counts of expanded intratumoral alpha and beta TCRs.

As for time point: sample taken at primary tumor resection. CDR1 is SGHTA and CDR2 is FQGNSA in the germline V gene. The CDR3 has 12 residues. V gave up 2 bases and J gave up 4 bases, with 4 bases separating them. The sequence derives from a female donor with early-stage non-small cell lung cancer. The genes are TRBV7-2 and TRBJ2-3, with D hard to call. The source was lung tumor tissue, collected at surgery. The CDR3: CASSLLSDTQYF. The CDR3 nucleotides read TGTGCCAGCAGCTTACTTTCAGATACGCAGTATTTT.